The T cell receptor (beta chain) under discussion was sequenced for a study of cytomegalovirus exposure and HLA in healthy donors. Study summary: Genotyping showed around 81% of almost 400 donors falling in the Caucasian-associated ancestry cluster.

The PCR made use of 60 Vbeta and 13 Jbeta primers. Original handling: Later analysis identified tens of millions of unique TCR beta chains, approximately 10 million shared. Clones were read by immunoSEQ multiplex PCR, and TCRdb kept only the in-frame ones, dropping some. Clone size and V and J calls were adopted from that table, with D and trimming inferred from the DNA. Of over 95,000 clones listed, more than 70% were seen once; the top ten hold roughly 8%. A remark on this clone: Its antigen remains unknown.

J was trimmed by 5 bases and V by 3 bases; bases with no gene match: 10. Germline V gene data show CDR1 as KGHSH and CDR2 as LQKENI. The CDR3 is 15 residues long. General study results and limits: The study found most TCR sequences rare, yet found some public TCRs in many donors. TCR beta sequences reportedly predicted the HLA-A and HLA-B alleles of most subjects accurately.

J is TRBJ2-7 and V is TRBV18, with 7 bases that match TRBD1. The sample was PBMCs. The sequence was obtained from a female donor in good health and CMV-seronegative. The CDR3 bases are TGTGCCAGCTCACCCCAACAGACAGGGACCCACGAGCAGTACTTC. Translation gives CASSPQQTGTHEQYF.